This T cell receptor beta chain is drawn from a study of PD-1 blockade in classical Hodgkin lymphoma. This clone showed up just a few times. Its cognate antigen is unknown. Assay used: immunoSEQ multiplex PCR; TCRdb lists only in-frame clones, some missing. Altogether 40,000 to 50,000 clones are present, approximately 70% being singletons, with the ten largest covering 2.6%. Time point in this sample: cycle 4 day 1 (C4D1), after about 6 weeks of nivolumab. Each patient experienced a relapse that followed autologous stem cell transplantation, and brentuximab vedotin exposure varied. Trimming at V came to 11 bases and at J to 0 bases, leaving 24 bases not matched to a gene. The CDR3 spans 20 residues. Germline lookup yields CDR1 SNHLY and CDR2 FYNNEI. Study-wide results and caveats: Baseline TCR diversity was reportedly lower in newly diagnosed patients than healthy donors.

This TCR came from a human donor with classical Hodgkin lymphoma. The genes are TRBV2 and TRBJ1-3, with TRBD1 identical over 8 bases. The starting material was peripheral blood mononuclear cells (PBMCs), obtained before the fourth cycle of nivolumab. CDR3 in DNA: TGTGCCGTCCCTCAGGGGGCTCAAGGGGACAGTCGTTACTCTGGAAACACCATATATTTT. It yields the protein CAVPQGAQGDSRYSGNTIYF.